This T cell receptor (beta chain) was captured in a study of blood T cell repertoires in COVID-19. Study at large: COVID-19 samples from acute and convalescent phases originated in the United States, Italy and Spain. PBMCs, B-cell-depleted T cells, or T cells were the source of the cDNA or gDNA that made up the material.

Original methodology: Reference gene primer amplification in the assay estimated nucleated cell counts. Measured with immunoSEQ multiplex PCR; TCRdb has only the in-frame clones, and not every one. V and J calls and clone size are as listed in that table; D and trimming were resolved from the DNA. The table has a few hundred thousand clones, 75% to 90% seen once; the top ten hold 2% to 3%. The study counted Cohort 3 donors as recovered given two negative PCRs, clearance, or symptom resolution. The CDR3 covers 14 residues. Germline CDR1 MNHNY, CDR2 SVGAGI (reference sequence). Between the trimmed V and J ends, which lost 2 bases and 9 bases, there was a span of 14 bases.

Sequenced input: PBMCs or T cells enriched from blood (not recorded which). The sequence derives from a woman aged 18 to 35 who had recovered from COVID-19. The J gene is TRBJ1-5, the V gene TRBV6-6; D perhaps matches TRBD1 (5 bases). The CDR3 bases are TGTGCCAGCAGTTACGGTCCAGGGAAACCGCCCCAGCATTTT. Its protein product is CASSYGPGKPPQHF.